The clone carrying this T cell receptor (beta chain) was observed a handful of times. Its antigen is undetermined. PCR was performed using 60 Vbeta and 13 Jbeta primers. Some clones are missing from TCRdb's copy, which holds only in-frame ones; the method was immunoSEQ multiplex PCR. Among about 100,000 clones listed, around two thirds were seen once. The data originate from a study of cytomegalovirus exposure and HLA in healthy donors. Broader study findings: The study recorded 150 to 200 TCR beta chains that were cytomegalovirus-associated. Only CMV serostatus was available as immune exposure information.

The CDR3 is 15 residues long. Germline V gene data show CDR1 as MNHEY and CDR2 as SMNVEV (reference sequence). Trimming took off 6 bases at V and 5 bases at J, with 19 bases between the two ends. The V and J genes are TRBV27 and TRBJ1-1; D might be TRBD1 (6 bases). Sequenced input: PBMCs. The clonotype originates from a man aged 25-45 years in good health and CMV-seropositive. The CDR3, as DNA: TGTGCCAGCAGCCACAGGTTGGGGGGGGCGACTGAAGCTTTCTTT. It translates to CASSHRLGGATEAFF.